These 31 T cell receptor beta chains came from one sample sequenced in a study of blood T cell repertoires in COVID-19. Clones were sequenced by immunoSEQ multiplex PCR, and TCRdb holds only the in-frame ones, with some missing. The repertoire has tens of thousands of clones, 81% of them found once; the top ten carry 10% to 15%. Sequencing used peripheral blood. The source is a human donor in a cohort sampled during active COVID-19.

This sequence joins TRBV4-1 and TRBJ1-4; perhaps TRBD1 as D (5 bases). Germline CDR1 is MGHRA and CDR2 is YSYEKL. V dropped 2 bases and J dropped 6 bases, with 10 bases sitting between them. The CDR3 is 14 amino acids. The CDR3 DNA sequence: TGCGCCAGCAGCCAACAGGGTAGGGATGAAAAACTGTTTTTT. It specifies CASSQQGRDEKLFF.

In its sample, this clone was seen a few times. The rearrangement uses TRBV18 and TRBJ1-1; D unresolved. The CDR3 sequence is 14 residues long. V was trimmed by 6 bases and J by 9 bases, leaving 20 bases between them. Germline values: CDR1 KGHSH, CDR2 LQKENI. CDR3 amino acids: CASSVSVDYNKAFF. The CDR3 DNA follows: TGTGCCAGCTCCGTAAGCGTAGATTATAATAAAGCTTTCTTT.

The V call is TRBV5-1, the J call TRBJ1-6; D possibly corresponds to TRBD1 (6 bases). CDR3 length equals 13 residues. V shed 5 bases and J shed 7 bases, with 10 bases lying between them. Germline CDR1 SGHRS, CDR2 YFSETQ. CDR3 amino acids: CASRDSTNSPLHF. The CDR3 DNA is TGCGCCAGCAGGGACAGTACAAATTCACCCCTCCACTTT.

Turning to this clone: The same CDR3 can be traced to other DNA sequences in this sample. In nucleotides, the CDR3 is TGCGCCAGCAGCTTGGGACAGGGGCACACCGGGGAGCTGTTTTTT. It is translated as CASSLGQGHTGELFF. V and J are TRBV5-1 and TRBJ2-2; TRBD1 agrees at 8 bases. Germline CDR1 SGHRS, CDR2 YFSETQ. The CDR3 length is 15 residues. The V and J ends lost 0 bases and 3 bases, in that order; junction bases with no gene match: 1.

This chain joins TRBV4-1 and TRBJ2-5; 9 bases fit TRBD2. The germline gives CDR1 MGHRA, CDR2 YSYEKL. Unmatched junction bases numbered 1, after V lost 3 bases and J lost 2 bases. The CDR3 is 14 residues long. The CDR3 protein is CASSQLAGQETQYF. CDR3 nucleotide sequence: TGCGCCAGCAGCCAGCTAGCGGGACAAGAGACCCAGTACTTC.

The rearrangement links TRBV29-1 to TRBJ2-3, with 13 bases that match TRBD2. Germline V gene data show CDR1 as SQVTM and CDR2 as ANQGSEA. V was clipped by 6 bases and J by 1 base; unmatched bases: 4. The CDR3 covers 15 residues. CDR3 nucleotide sequence: TGCAGCGTCAGTGGACTAGCGGGAGGCACAGATACGCAGTATTTT. Translation: CSVSGLAGGTDTQYF.

CDR3 protein: CASSRPFHNEQFF. CDR3 coding DNA: TGTGCCAGCAGCCGACCGTTTCACAATGAGCAGTTCTTC. The chain has TRBV7-8 and TRBJ2-1; no reliable D call. The ends were cut back, 5 bases at V and 5 bases at J, with 10 bases in the middle. CDR1 and CDR2 (germline): SGHVS, FQNEAQ. This CDR3 comprises 13 residues.

V is TRBV28 and J is TRBJ1-1, with D possibly being TRBD1 (6 bases). The CDR3 is 13 residues long. Between the trimmed V and J ends, which lost 7 bases and 8 bases, there was a span of 17 bases. CDR1 and CDR2 (germline): MDHEN, SYDVKM. The CDR3 region is CASTITTGVEAFF. The CDR3 coding sequence is TGTGCCAGCACCATCACGACAGGCGTGGAAGCTTTCTTT.

The chain carries TRBV5-6 and TRBJ1-2; D call uncertain. Per the germline V gene, CDR1 is SGHDT and CDR2 is YYEEEE. The CDR3 spans 17 residues. Trimming stripped 3 bases from V and 4 bases from J, with 22 bases between. The CDR3 nucleotides are TGTGCCAGCAGCTCGACACTCGGACCTAAAGGGAGCTATGGCTACACCTTC. Translating gives CASSSTLGPKGSYGYTF.

V usage is TRBV10-3 and J usage is TRBJ2-7; TRBD1 agrees at 8 bases. The CDR3 has 13 residues. Germline CDR1 ENHRY, CDR2 SYGVKD. V dropped 6 bases and J dropped 5; count of bases not matched to a gene: 6. CDR3 amino acids: CAISGQGFDEQYF. The CDR3 DNA is TGTGCCATCAGCGGACAGGGTTTCGACGAGCAGTACTTC.

This chain links TRBV18 with TRBJ1-2, with a possible D match to TRBD1 (5 bases). Germline CDR1 is KGHSH and CDR2 is LQKENI. Trimming took off 1 base at V and 4 bases at J, with 13 bases between the two ends. The CDR3 contains 15 residues. CDR3 in DNA: TGTGCCAGCTCACCACGGGGGGAGGGGAGCTATGGCTACACCTTC. Encoded protein: CASSPRGEGSYGYTF.

This clone was seen once. The gene calls are TRBV4-1 and TRBJ1-1; 7 nucleotides line up with TRBD1. With V trimmed by 1 base and J by 4 bases, 6 bases remained unmatched. Germline CDR1 and CDR2: MGHRA and YSYEKL. This CDR3 spans 15 amino acids. The CDR3 sequence is CASSQGEGAGTEAFF. The CDR3 DNA is TGCGCCAGCAGCCAAGGAGAGGGGGCTGGCACTGAAGCTTTCTTT.

This sequence joins TRBV19 and TRBJ1-1; D gene ambiguous. The CDR3 has 13 residues. Deletions cut 5 bases from V and 0 bases from J, with 7 bases between. Germline assignment: CDR1 LNHDA and CDR2 SQIVND (reference sequence). CDR3 protein: CASSSYMNTEAFF. CDR3 sequence (DNA): TGTGCCAGTAGTTCATACATGAACACTGAAGCTTTCTTT. The whole variable domain, remainder taken from reference TRBV19 and TRBJ1-1, is DGGITQSPKYLFRKEGQNVTLSCEQNLNHDAMYWYRQDPGQGLRLIYYSQIVNDFQKGDIAEGYSVSREKKESFPLTVTSAQKNPTAFYLCASSSYMNTEAFFGQGTRLTVV.

DNA of the CDR3: TGTGCCAGCAGCCGTCCGCGGGTGAATCTCCCTGGTGGCTACACCTTC. It codes for CASSRPRVNLPGGYTF. J is TRBJ1-2 and V is TRBV7-9; no clear D. This CDR3 spans 16 amino acids. The V gene's germline CDR1 is SEHNR and CDR2 FQNEAQ (reference sequence). The V end lost 5 bases, the J end lost 7 bases, and 23 bases lay between the germline ends.

In its sample, this clone was seen once. The chain combines TRBV27 with TRBJ2-1; 10 bases are a match to TRBD2. The CDR3 contains 17 residues. Trimming at V came to 0 bases and at J to 7 bases, leaving 9 bases not matched to a gene. The germline CDR1 and CDR2 sequences are MNHEY and SMNVEV (reference sequence). This CDR3 is CASSLSQFQRGGNEQFF. Here the CDR3 DNA reads TGTGCCAGCAGTTTATCCCAGTTCCAGCGGGGGGGGAATGAGCAGTTCTTC.

The rearrangement uses TRBV25-1 and TRBJ1-2, with D hard to call. The V gene lost 0 bases and the J gene lost 8 bases, with 10 bases spanning the gap. The CDR3 covers 13 residues. Per germline, CDR1 MGHDK and CDR2 SYGVNS. The CDR3 region is CASSEYDQAGYTF. In DNA, the CDR3 is TGTGCCAGCAGTGAATATGACCAGGCCGGCTACACCTTC.

The J gene is TRBJ2-7, the V gene TRBV7-8, with TRBD1 matching 7 bases. The trim removed 2 bases at V and 5 bases at J, leaving 3 bases unmatched. The CDR3 has 13 amino acids. Germline CDR1 and CDR2: SGHVS and FQNEAQ. The CDR3 nucleotides read TGTGCCAGCAGCTTACCAGGGGGAAACGAGCAGTACTTC. It codes for CASSLPGGNEQYF.

The chain employs TRBV21-1 and TRBJ1-4; the table's D gene call, TRBD1, was not cross checked with the DNA. TRBV21-1 is designated a pseudogene. The CDR3 runs 18 residues. The CDR3 region has the DNA TGTGCCAGCAGCAGGCGCTGGGGCAGGGGTGTTTTCGGTGAAAAACTGTTTTTT. As protein: CASSRRWGRGVFGEKLFF.

The chain carries TRBV28 and TRBJ2-3, with TRBD1 matching 9 bases. V dropped 4 bases and J dropped 3; count of bases not matched to a gene: 5. The CDR3 length is 15 residues. Germline loops: CDR1 MDHEN, CDR2 SYDVKM. The CDR3 nucleotides read TGTGCCAGCAGTTCAGCCGGGACAGGGACAGATACGCAGTATTTT. It translates to CASSSAGTGTDTQYF.

This sequence joins TRBV5-1 and TRBJ2-1, with 7 bases fitting TRBD1. This CDR3 spans 15 amino acids. Germline V gene data show CDR1 as SGHRS and CDR2 as YFSETQ. Losses at the gene ends were 5 bases for V and 5 bases for J; bases not matched to a gene: 10. CDR3: CASSNRTGRDNEQFF. The DNA for the CDR3 is TGCGCCAGCAGTAACCGGACAGGCCGCGACAATGAGCAGTTCTTC.

This chain connects TRBV19 to TRBJ1-5; D may be TRBD1 (5 bases). There are 14 residues in the CDR3. V lost 7 bases and J lost 1, with 11 bases in between. Per germline, CDR1 LNHDA and CDR2 SQIVND (reference sequence). CDR3 bases: TGTGCCAGTACGGGGGGAGGGAGCAATCAGCCCCAGCATTTT. Amino acids: CASTGGGSNQPQHF.

This clone was observed a few times. The chain recombines TRBV11-2 with TRBJ1-1; weak D call: TRBD1 (6 bases). With 3 bases removed from V and 11 bases from J, the gap between germline ends came to 10 bases. Germline-derived CDR1 and CDR2 are SGHAT and FQNNGV. The CDR3 runs 11 residues. Here the CDR3 DNA reads TGTGCCAGCAGCTTTTACAGGGACGCTTTCTTT. Amino acids: CASSFYRDAFF.

This clone turned up a few times. The gene calls are TRBV28 and TRBJ1-6, with D possibly TRBD1 on 5 matching bases. The V end lost 3 bases, the J end lost 10 bases, and 13 bases lay between the germline ends. This CDR3 is built from 14 residues. Germline loops: CDR1 MDHEN, CDR2 SYDVKM. CDR3 protein: CASSLGLPGSPLHF. CDR3 coding DNA: TGTGCCAGCAGTTTGGGACTACCGGGGTCACCCCTCCACTTT.

The chain links TRBV18 to TRBJ1-2; tentative D call: TRBD1 (6 bases). Per the germline V gene, CDR1 is KGHSH and CDR2 is LQKENI. V was pared by 6 bases and J by 3 bases, with 14 bases between. The CDR3 length is 14 residues. In DNA form, the CDR3 reads TGTGCCAGCTCGGCAATACAGGGCGACTATGGCTACACCTTC. Its protein is CASSAIQGDYGYTF.

The V call is TRBV6-5, the J call TRBJ2-1, with 11 bases fitting TRBD2. The CDR3 is 15 residues long. Germline V gene lookup returns CDR1 MNHEY and CDR2 SVGAGI. Germline trimming cut 7 bases from V and 3 bases from J; bases unmatched to any gene: 5. Written as DNA, the CDR3 is TGTGCCAGCAATCTCCTAGCGGGGGGCTACAATGAGCAGTTCTTC. Residues: CASNLLAGGYNEQFF.

The chain is built from TRBV7-6 and TRBJ1-5; the match to TRBD1 covers 7 bases. V lost 1 base and J lost 4; bases outside the gene matches: 7. This CDR3 has 16 residues. CDR1 is SGHVS, CDR2 FNYEAQ, per germline. Written as DNA, the CDR3 is TGTGCCAGCAGCTTAGAACAGGGGTCGGTTAATCAGCCCCAGCATTTT. It translates to CASSLEQGSVNQPQHF.

The V gene is TRBV18, the J gene TRBJ1-5; no reliable D call. The V gene's germline CDR1 is KGHSH and CDR2 LQKENI. V shed 5 bases and J shed 7 bases, with 12 bases lying between them. This CDR3 comprises 13 residues. The CDR3 sequence: CASSITAAQPQHF. CDR3 nucleotide sequence: TGTGCCAGCTCAATTACAGCTGCACAGCCCCAGCATTTT. Supplemented by reference TRBV18 and TRBJ1-5, the full variable domain reads NAGVMQNPRHLVRRRGQEARLRCSPMKGHSHVYWYRQLPEEGLKFMVYLQKENIIDESGMPKERFSAEFPKEGPSILRIQQVVRGDSAAYFCASSITAAQPQHFGDGTRLSIL.

V usage is TRBV10-3 and J usage is TRBJ1-2; D is unclear. The CDR3 is 16 amino acids. Between the trimmed V and J ends, which lost 3 bases and 4 bases, there was a span of 18 bases. The germline CDR1 and CDR2 sequences are ENHRY and SYGVKD. The CDR3 coding sequence is TGTGCCATCAGTGACCCAACAGCTCCCAGAAGCTATGGCTACACCTTC. Encoded protein: CAISDPTAPRSYGYTF.

This chain links TRBV7-3 with TRBJ2-3; possible D gene TRBD2, 5 bases. This CDR3 spans 17 amino acids. In germline, CDR1 is SGHTA, CDR2 FQGTGA. V shed 1 base and J shed 3 bases, with 17 bases lying between them. The CDR3 region has the DNA TGTGCCAGCAGCTTAAGGTGCCCGGGATACGGAACAGATACGCAGTATTTT. As protein: CASSLRCPGYGTDTQYF.

This clone was counted a single time. The chain recombines TRBV6-5 with TRBJ1-1, with unresolved D. The CDR3 is made up of 15 amino acids. The V gene lost 0 bases and the J gene lost 4 bases, with 12 bases spanning the gap. CDR1 is MNHEY and CDR2 is SVGAGI in the germline V gene. The CDR3 coding sequence is TGTGCCAGCAGTTACTCGATTGTCTCGGGCACTGAAGCTTTCTTT. Amino acid sequence: CASSYSIVSGTEAFF.

The chain couples TRBV19 to TRBJ2-2; D gene unclear. Germline V gives CDR1 LNHDA, CDR2 SQIVND (reference sequence). The CDR3 totals 15 residues. V was cut by 3 bases and J by 1 base, with 9 bases left in between. CDR3 protein: CASSMTTLNTGELFF. In DNA form, the CDR3 reads TGTGCCAGTAGTATGACGACACTGAACACCGGGGAGCTGTTTTTT.